Detailed here is one T cell receptor (beta chain). What antigen it recognizes has not been identified. No quality values exist for individual bases; no much larger clone is one base distant. The CDR3 sequence holds 14 residues, the cysteine and phenylalanine included. The only DNA kept is the CDR3, 42 bases in frame from the first base. In the germline V gene (reference sequence), CDR1 corresponds to LNHNV and CDR2 to YYDKDF. V loses 0 bases, J loses 5 bases, and the germline ends lie 11 bases apart. Library construction relied on PCR. The instrument given in TCRdb is NextSeq 500. Bulk TCR libraries were generated as previously described, with the TCR primers listed in Table S5 used. The Qiagen AllPrep DNA/RNA kit was used to purify total RNA. Reads from multiple sequencing runs of the same library were pooled before analysis. Processing in the source paper ran as follows. Reads were retained only if an exact TCR constant sequence was present, and the retained reads were trimmed to 150 nt and grouped according to their 12-nt molecular barcodes. Reads in each barcode group were sub-clustered using a 15% Levenshtein threshold, and a quality-weighted consensus sequence was built for each RNA molecule. Non-functional sequences were filtered out, along with any lower-count sequence sitting one edit away from another sequence. Based on fitting two negative binomial distributions, any barcode sub-cluster with under 20% of the maximum read count was discarded. Starting from the raw public reads, TCRdb applied fastp trimming at Q25, assembled clones with MiXCR and retained in-frame beta chains. Rows with one shared CDR3 protein collapse into an entry with the most common genes and DNA. Clone size and V and J calls follow TCRdb, not the original study. This sample is represented by approximately 550,000 distinct CDR3 sequences; around 23% of them were singletons. Approximately 0.8% of the sample is held by the ten biggest clonotypes.

Naive CD8 T cell libraries were made from around 20,000 to 1,000,000 sorted cells using 10%, 30% or 50% of purified RNA. On a BD FACSAria II, naive CD8 T cells were FACS-sorted as CD8+CD4-CCR7+CD45RA+ and collected into RLT Plus buffer. To test detection sensitivity, Jurkat RNA equivalent to approximately ten TCR copies was spiked into samples of roughly 18,000-1,100,000 naive CD8 T cells. CD8 T cells were enriched using RosetteSep CD8+ T Cell Enrichment Cocktail and Ficoll-Paque, and the enriched cells then underwent ACK red cell lysis. The sample belongs to a study of molecular identifiers for immune sequencing clone quantification (dated by TCRdb to about 2018). Looking at the study overall: For a replicate experiment, RNA from around 20,000 or 99,000 naive CD8 T cells was divided into five aliquots, and four of the five aliquots were sequenced. This methods study benchmarked molecular-identifier clustering-based TCR repertoire sequencing (MIDCIRS) and TCR RNA copy counting, using CD8 T cells to do so.

General findings and caveats noted by the study authors: Naive libraries contained spiked-in Jurkat TCR RNA (approximately nine copies' worth), which is not part of the donor repertoire. In CMV-specific effector cells, clones with more than 20 RNA copies contained over 98% of molecules, whereas in naive cells such clones contained under 1% of molecules. The sizes of highly expanded clones could end up underestimated when identical TCR molecules share a barcode. Modeling gave around 3.3 recovered TCR RNA copies per cell versus 7.5 to 10 by digital PCR, implying about 30% capture efficiency. Spiked-in Jurkat TCR RNA equivalent to a single cell was reported to be detectable even among approximately 1 million naive CD8 T cells. When barcode sub-clustering was not used, chimeric consensus sequences inflated TCR diversity, with chimeras reaching as high as 47%.

Sequenced sample: naive CD8+ T cells from blood, with Jurkat cell RNA spiked in. In light of the paper, this sample's cell subset or site label describes: FACS-sorted CD8+CD4-CCR7+CD45RA+ naive T cells. The chain links TRBV15 with TRBJ2-7; TRBD1 is perhaps the D gene, given 6 matching bases. This clonotype was sampled from a human donor in good health. Some libraries in this study had Jurkat cell RNA spiked in. At the DNA level, the sequence is TGTGCCACCAGCAGAGATCTCTCAGGGGACGAGCAGTACTTC. Translation gives CATSRDLSGDEQYF. Extended through the reference TRBV15 and TRBJ2-7 proteins, this CDR3 yields the full variable domain: DAMVIQNPRYQVTQFGKPVTLSCSQTLNHNVMYWYQQKSSQAPKLLFHYYDKDFNNEADTPDNFQSRRPNTSFCFLDIRSPGLGDTAMYLCATSRDLSGDEQYFGPGTRLTVT.